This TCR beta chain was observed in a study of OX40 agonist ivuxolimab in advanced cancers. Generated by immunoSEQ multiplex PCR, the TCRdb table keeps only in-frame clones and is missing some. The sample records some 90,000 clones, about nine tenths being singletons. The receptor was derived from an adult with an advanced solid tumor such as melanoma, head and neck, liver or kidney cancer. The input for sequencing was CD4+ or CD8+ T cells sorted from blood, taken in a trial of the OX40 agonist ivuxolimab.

The CDR3 sequence is CASSLDMAGYSPLHF. In DNA, the CDR3 is TGTGCCAGCAGCTTAGACATGGCAGGATATTCACCCCTCCACTTT. V and J are TRBV11-2 and TRBJ1-6, with D hard to call. Germline V gene data show CDR1 as SGHAT and CDR2 as FQNNGV. This CDR3 contains 15 residues. V lost 0 bases to trimming and J lost 8 bases, with 11 bases between them. Looking up the rest from reference TRBV11-2 and TRBJ1-6 gives the full variable domain: EAGVAQSPRYKIIEKRQSVAFWCNPISGHATLYWYQQILGQGPKLLIQFQNNGVVDDSQLPKDRFSAERLKGVDSTLKIQPAKLEDSAVYLCASSLDMAGYSPLHFGNGTRLTVT.